The 6 T cell receptor beta chains below come from one sample, sequenced in a study of cytomegalovirus exposure and HLA in healthy donors. PCR involved 60 Vbeta and 13 Jbeta primers. Here immunoSEQ multiplex PCR was the method, and the copy in TCRdb shows in-frame clones only, minus some. In the table there are around 150,000 clones, roughly two thirds of which are singletons. Sequenced material: PBMCs. Receptors were obtained from a woman under 40 in good health and CMV-seronegative.

The table lists this clone with a few counts. This chain joins TRBV10-3 and TRBJ2-6; no definite D call. Germline CDR1 and CDR2: ENHRY and SYGVKD. The V and J ends lost 8 bases and 0 bases respectively, with 5 bases between them. The CDR3 is 13 amino acids. The CDR3 nucleotides read TGTGCCATCGGCCCCTCTGGGGCCAACGTCCTGACTTTC. As protein: CAIGPSGANVLTF.

The gene calls are TRBV6-5 and TRBJ2-1, with D possibly matching TRBD2 (5 bases). V dropped 0 bases and J dropped 7 bases, with 16 bases sitting between them. CDR1 is MNHEY and CDR2 is SVGAGI in the germline V gene. The CDR3 totals 16 residues. CDR3 DNA: TGTGCCAGCAGTTACTCGCTCGCGGGTGCGCGAAATGAGCAGTTCTTC. It translates to CASSYSLAGARNEQFF.

Of note for this clone: The identical CDR3 is also encoded by other nucleotide sequences in the sample. The chain recombines TRBV6-6 with TRBJ2-7; D perhaps matches TRBD1 (6 bases). The CDR3 runs to 12 residues. V shed 6 bases and J shed 1 base, with 7 bases lying between them. From germline, CDR1 is MNHNY and CDR2 SVGAGI (reference sequence). The CDR3 coding sequence is TGTGCCAGCAGGCAGGGGTCCTACGAGCAGTACTTC. Its translation: CASRQGSYEQYF.

The V and J genes are TRBV18 and TRBJ2-2, with a weak D call TRBD1 (5 bases). Between the trimmed V and J ends, which lost 2 bases and 1 base, there was a span of 11 bases. CDR3 length equals 16 residues. The germline V gene encodes CDR1 KGHSH and CDR2 LQKENI. In DNA, the CDR3 is TGTGCCAGCTCACCATCACAGGCGATGAACACCGGGGAGCTGTTTTTT. Translated, it gives CASSPSQAMNTGELFF.

In this sample, this clone turned up once. The chain combines TRBV27 with TRBJ1-4; the D gene is possibly TRBD1 (5 bases). V lost 4 bases to trimming and J lost 0 bases, with 9 bases between them. In germline, CDR1 is MNHEY, CDR2 SMNVEV (reference sequence). The CDR3 runs 15 residues. CDR3 DNA: TGTGCCAGCAGTTATACAGGCGCAACTAATGAAAAACTGTTTTTT. Its translation: CASSYTGATNEKLFF.

The chain carries TRBV28 and TRBJ2-1, with D perhaps matching TRBD1 (5 bases). Germline loops: CDR1 MDHEN, CDR2 SYDVKM. Trimming left V 5 bases short and J 0 bases short, with 11 bases between. This CDR3 has 15 residues. DNA for the CDR3: TGTGCCAGCAGTCGCAGGGCTACCTCCTACAATGAGCAGTTCTTC. Translated, it gives CASSRRATSYNEQFF.